This TCR beta chain was recorded in a study of T cells in Graves' hyperthyroidism and ophthalmopathy. Trimming cost V 6 bases and J 6 bases, with 12 bases left between them. The germline gives CDR1 SEHNR, CDR2 FQNEAQ (reference sequence). CDR3 length: 12 amino acids. TCR beta CDR3 region amplification was performed from RNA transcripts. During a first-round RT-PCR of the TCR CDR3, the HTBI primer set was used. TCRdb redid the calling of the multiplex PCR reads with MiXCR, one entry per CDR3 protein. This sample has under 400,000 distinct CDR3 sequences, with 16% found just once. The sample taken for sequencing was blood. The rearrangement joins TRBV7-9 to TRBJ2-7; D might be TRBD1 or TRBD2, each matching 5 bases. The receptor comes from a man aged 25 to 40 with Graves' hyperthyroidism. The CDR3 is CASSYAGAEQYF. The CDR3 DNA reads TGTGCCAGCAGTTACGCCGGGGCCGAGCAGTACTTC.